This is a list of T cell receptor beta chains from one sample in a study of blood T cell repertoires in COVID-19. Sequencing used immunoSEQ multiplex PCR; TCRdb keeps in-frame clones, though not all of them. The profile shows hundreds of thousands of clones, around 89% of them singletons. Input material: peripheral blood. All receptors derive from a man aged 40-50 years with acute or convalescent COVID-19. Each CDR3 is given with its conserved first and last residue. D genes are given only for firm matches. A clone size is listed for some rows: how often the clone was seen (once, few, many), or a class if it is expanded.

d_call,j_call,v_call,clone_size,cdr3_nt,cdr3_aa
-,TRBJ1-2,TRBV5-6,-,TGTGCCAGCAGCCCGAGGGCTATCCGCTACACCTTC,CASSPRAIRYTF
TRBD1,TRBJ2-4,TRBV15,-,TGTGCCACCAGCCCGACAGGGGGCGAATCCAAAAACATTCAGTACTTC,CATSPTGGESKNIQYF
TRBD2,TRBJ2-7,TRBV5-4,-,TGTGCCAGCAGCTTGTCAGCTAGCGGCTACGAGCAGTACTTC,CASSLSASGYEQYF
TRBD2,TRBJ2-3,TRBV10-1,-,TGCGCCAGCAGTGGGTTAGCGGGGGGGAGCACAGATACGCAGTATTTT,CASSGLAGGSTDTQYF
-,TRBJ2-5,TRBV5-6,-,TGTGCCAGCAGCTTGCGAAACAGGGACCAGTACTTC,CASSLRNRDQYF
-,TRBJ1-6,TRBV6-5,-,TGTGCCAGCAGTTCCCAGCGGGTGAGGAATTCACCCCTCCACTTT,CASSSQRVRNSPLHF
-,TRBJ1-1,TRBV2,once,TGTGCCAGCAGTTTCGACAGCATGAACACTGAAGCTTTCTTT,CASSFDSMNTEAFF
-,TRBJ1-5,TRBV12-5,-,TGTGCTAGTGGTTTTTCGGTTTCGGTTCAGCCCCAGCATTTT,CASGFSVSVQPQHF
-,TRBJ1-2,TRBV30,once,TGTGCCTGGAGTGTAACAGGGTATGGCTACACCTTC,CAWSVTGYGYTF
-,TRBJ2-3,TRBV15,-,TGTGCCACCAGCAGAGGCGGCCCCACAGATACGCAGTATTTT,CATSRGGPTDTQYF
-,TRBJ1-6,TRBV27,-,TGTGCCAGCACCCGCTCCTATAATTCACCCCTCCACTTT,CASTRSYNSPLHF
TRBD1,TRBJ1-6,TRBV5-6,-,TGTGCCAGCAGCTCCGAAATAAAAAGGACAGGGTGGAATTCACCCCTCCACTTT,CASSSEIKRTGWNSPLHF
TRBD2,TRBJ2-3,TRBV3-1/TRBV3-2,-,TGTGCCAGCAGCCAAACAGCGGGGGACACAGATACGCAGTATTTT,CASSQTAGDTDTQYF
TRBD1,TRBJ2-7,TRBV7-9,-,TGTGCCAGCAGCTCATCCGGGACAGGGTACGAGCAGTACTTC,CASSSSGTGYEQYF
-,TRBJ1-2,TRBV6-5,-,TGTGCCAGCAGTTACCTGTATTTTGGCAGTTCTTATGGCTACACCTTC,CASSYLYFGSSYGYTF
-,TRBJ1-1,TRBV5-1,-,TGCGCCAGCAGCAGTCAGGGTAGCGGCACTGAAGCTTTCTTT,CASSSQGSGTEAFF
-,TRBJ2-1,TRBV6-4,-,TGTGCCAGCAGTGACTTACCGGGGGTCGAGCAGTTCTTC,CASSDLPGVEQFF
TRBD1,TRBJ2-1,TRBV2,-,TGTGCCAGCACCCAGGGACAGGGGCCGAAGGGTGAGCAGTTCTTC,CASTQGQGPKGEQFF
-,TRBJ2-1,TRBV7-2,-,TGTGCCAGCAGCTTAAGGAGTAGCGGTTACTCCTACAATGAGCAGTTCTTC,CASSLRSSGYSYNEQFF
TRBD1,TRBJ1-1,TRBV29-1,-,TGCAGCGGGGGACAGGGAGAGGGAGCTTTCTTT,CSGGQGEGAFF
-,TRBJ2-1,TRBV6-1,once,TGTGCCAGCAGTGAGGGGACATCGAAGGGGGAGCAGTTCTTC,CASSEGTSKGEQFF
-,TRBJ1-1,TRBV19,-,TGTGCCAGTAGTTTTGGACACGCCACTGAAGCTTTCTTT,CASSFGHATEAFF
TRBD1,TRBJ2-1,TRBV11-3,-,TGTGCCAGCAGCCAGGGACAGCTCTACAATGAGCAGTTCTTC,CASSQGQLYNEQFF
-,TRBJ1-2,TRBV6-1,-,TGTGCCAGCAGTGACGGGGGGCCTAGGGCGCGGGGCTACACCTTC,CASSDGGPRARGYTF
-,TRBJ1-1,TRBV12-3/TRBV12-4,-,TGTGCCAGCAGAGTAACCGACAGGACTGAAGCTTTCTTT,CASRVTDRTEAFF
-,TRBJ1-1,TRBV12-1,-,TGTGCCAGCAGCCATCCTACAAGGGGTCACACTGAAGCTTTCTTT,CASSHPTRGHTEAFF
-,TRBJ2-2,TRBV20-1,-,TGCAGTGCTAGTCGAACAGGGAGCACCGGGGAGCTGTTTTTT,CSASRTGSTGELFF
-,TRBJ2-1,TRBV3-1/TRBV3-2,-,TGTGCCAGCAGCCAAGGACAGAATGAGCAGTTCTTC,CASSQGQNEQFF
TRBD1,TRBJ1-2,TRBV7-3,-,TGTGCCAGCAGCTTGGAGTTACAGGGGAGCTATGGCTACACCTTC,CASSLELQGSYGYTF
-,TRBJ2-4,TRBV7-9,-,TGTGCCAGCAGCTCGAGCGGTCTTGAGCGGGCCAAAAACATTCAGTACTTC,CASSSSGLERAKNIQYF
-,TRBJ1-2,TRBV29-1,-,TGCAGCGTTGAAGGGACGGGAGAAGGCTACACCTTC,CSVEGTGEGYTF
-,TRBJ2-7,TRBV3-1/TRBV3-2,-,TGTGCCAGCAGCTACGGTGGGGGCGGCGAGCAGTACTTC,CASSYGGGGEQYF